Each of the 32 T cell receptor beta chains below was sequenced from the same sample in a study of OX40 agonist ivuxolimab in advanced cancers. Sequencing used immunoSEQ multiplex PCR; TCRdb keeps in-frame clones, though not all of them. The sample lists 67,000 or so clones, about nine tenths occurring once. The sequences come from CD4+ or CD8+ T cells sorted from blood, collected in a trial of the OX40 agonist ivuxolimab. All receptors derive from an adult with an advanced solid tumor such as melanoma, head and neck, liver or kidney cancer.

The V call is TRBV14, the J call TRBJ2-6; maybe TRBD2 (6 bases). V was trimmed by 4 bases and J by 0 bases, leaving 22 bases between them. Germline CDR1 reads SGHDN; CDR2 reads FVKESK. The CDR3 totals 20 residues. The CDR3 nucleotides are TGTGCCAGCAGCCCCCTTTCCGGGACTTCAACCACCTCTGGGGCCAACGTCCTGACTTTC. This gives the protein CASSPLSGTSTTSGANVLTF.

This clone appeared once. The J gene is TRBJ1-5, the V gene TRBV30; TRBD1 might be the D (6 bases). The CDR3 has 14 residues. CDR1 and CDR2 (germline): GTSNPN, SVGIG (reference sequence). V lost 0 bases and J lost 6, with 12 bases in between. CDR3: CAWSVQGGAQPQHF. The CDR3 DNA reads TGTGCCTGGAGTGTACAGGGTGGGGCTCAGCCCCAGCATTTT.

The genes are TRBV5-1 and TRBJ1-4; no definite D call. The germline V gene has CDR1 SGHRS and CDR2 YFSETQ. Between the trimmed V and J ends, which lost 0 bases and 4 bases, there was a span of 13 bases. The CDR3 contains 16 residues. The CDR3 is CASSLAAGAYNEKLFF. For the CDR3, the DNA is TGCGCCAGCAGCTTGGCCGCGGGAGCTTATAATGAAAAACTGTTTTTT.

This chain uses TRBV2 with TRBJ2-5; no clear D gene. The germline V gene encodes CDR1 SNHLY and CDR2 FYNNEI. V shed 6 bases and J shed 1 base, with 6 bases lying between them. The CDR3 consists of 12 residues. CDR3 DNA: TGTGCCAGCAGCGCCATCCAAGAGACCCAGTACTTC. Translating gives CASSAIQETQYF.

This clone was picked up one time. The CDR3 DNA sequence: TGTGCCAGCAGCCCCTATGTTGAAGTTTCAACGGACAATGAGCAGTTCTTC. It codes for CASSPYVEVSTDNEQFF. V and J are TRBV7-9 and TRBJ2-1, with D hard to call. This CDR3 spans 17 amino acids. Germline CDR1 reads SEHNR; CDR2 reads FQNEAQ (reference sequence). V lost 5 bases and J 5 bases, leaving 22 bases between the germline ends. Looking up the rest from reference TRBV7-9 and TRBJ2-1 gives the full variable domain: DTGVSQNPRHKITKRGQNVTFRCDPISEHNRLYWYRQTLGQGPEFLTYFQNEAQLEKSRLLSDRFSAERPKGSFSTLEIQRTEQGDSAMYLCASSPYVEVSTDNEQFFGPGTRLTVL.

This sequence joins TRBV5-1 and TRBJ2-1, with TRBD1 matching 7 bases. V was pared by 5 bases and J by 0 bases, with 11 bases of the junction left unmatched. This CDR3 has 17 residues. Germline CDR1 and CDR2: SGHRS and YFSETQ. In DNA, the CDR3 is TGCGCCAGCAGTTTATCCCTTTGGACAGGCTCCTACAATGAGCAGTTCTTC. This sequence encodes CASSLSLWTGSYNEQFF.

The chain employs TRBV7-9 and TRBJ2-3, with D possibly being TRBD1 (5 bases). Trimming took off 3 bases at V and 3 bases at J, with 13 bases between the two ends. CDR3 length: 15 residues. The germline gives CDR1 SEHNR, CDR2 FQNEAQ (reference sequence). This CDR3 reads CASSLQRGLTDTQYF. The CDR3 nucleotides are TGTGCCAGCAGCTTGCAAAGGGGTTTGACAGATACGCAGTATTTT.

The J gene is TRBJ2-5, the V gene TRBV4-1; D ambiguous. The CDR3 contains 15 residues. Trimming took off 1 base at V and 1 base at J, with 10 bases between the two ends. Looked up from germline, CDR1 is MGHRA and CDR2 is YSYEKL. CDR3 sequence reads: CASSQGYSFQETQYF. The CDR3 nucleotides are TGCGCCAGCAGCCAAGGGTACAGCTTCCAAGAGACCCAGTACTTC.

This chain uses TRBV5-4 with TRBJ2-7, with TRBD1 matching over 7 bases. The CDR3 contains 13 residues. Germline V gives CDR1 SGHNT, CDR2 YYREEE (reference sequence). After removal of 1 base from V and 4 bases from J, the junction contained 2 bases not matched to a gene. CDR3 sequence: CASSLNRGYEQYF. CDR3 in DNA: TGTGCCAGCAGCTTGAACAGGGGATACGAGCAGTACTTC.

The J gene is TRBJ1-5, the V gene TRBV19, with D uncertain. The CDR3 totals 14 residues. Germline CDR1 is LNHDA and CDR2 is SQIVND (reference sequence). Trimming cost V 3 bases and J 1 base, with 7 bases left between them. CDR3 bases: TGTGCCAGTAGTATGTGGCAGAGCAATCAGCCCCAGCATTTT. Amino acid sequence: CASSMWQSNQPQHF.

J is TRBJ2-1 and V is TRBV18; 10 bases are a match to TRBD1. The junction had 6 bases not matched to a gene; V was cut back by 5 bases and J by 8 bases. This CDR3 has 14 residues. Germline loops: CDR1 KGHSH, CDR2 LQKENI. The CDR3 sequence is CASSTRQGADEQFF. CDR3 sequence (DNA): TGTGCCAGCTCAACTAGACAGGGGGCCGATGAGCAGTTCTTC. The full variable domain, its missing parts supplied by reference TRBV18 and TRBJ2-1, is NAGVMQNPRHLVRRRGQEARLRCSPMKGHSHVYWYRQLPEEGLKFMVYLQKENIIDESGMPKERFSAEFPKEGPSILRIQQVVRGDSAAYFCASSTRQGADEQFFGPGTRLTVL.

The chain uses TRBV5-4 and TRBJ2-3; tentatively, D is TRBD1 (7 bases). This CDR3 comprises 14 residues. Germline loops: CDR1 SGHNT, CDR2 YYREEE (reference sequence). Trimming removed 4 bases at V and 2 bases at J, with 11 bases between. The CDR3 here is CASSPGGYTDTQYF. The DNA for the CDR3 is TGTGCCAGCAGCCCAGGGGGGTACACAGATACGCAGTATTTT.

This clone has only a few counts. J is TRBJ1-5 and V is TRBV2, with a weak D call TRBD1 (6 bases). This CDR3 spans 16 amino acids. Trimming removed 4 bases at V and 6 bases at J, with 19 bases between. Germline-derived CDR1 and CDR2 are SNHLY and FYNNEI. This chain's CDR3 is CASSGEAGAMFQPQHF. DNA of the CDR3: TGTGCCAGCAGTGGCGAAGCAGGGGCCATGTTTCAGCCCCAGCATTTT.

The rearrangement uses TRBV19 and TRBJ2-1; 10 bases align to TRBD2. V was clipped by 3 bases and J by 4 bases; unmatched bases: 6. The germline CDR1 and CDR2 sequences are LNHDA and SQIVND (reference sequence). CDR3 length: 16 residues. CDR3 protein: CASSILAGGPYNEQFF. The CDR3 bases are TGTGCCAGTAGTATCTTAGCGGGGGGCCCGTACAATGAGCAGTTCTTC.

The chain links TRBV7-9 to TRBJ1-5; D might be TRBD1 (6 bases). Deletions cut 0 bases from V and 1 base from J, with 10 bases between. Germline CDR1 and CDR2: SEHNR and FQNEAQ (reference sequence). The CDR3 is 16 amino acids. The CDR3 DNA sequence: TGTGCCAGCAGCTTAGCTGGAGGGGGGAGCAATCAGCCCCAGCATTTT. This gives the protein CASSLAGGGSNQPQHF. The full variable domain, rest sourced from reference TRBV7-9 and TRBJ1-5, is DTGVSQNPRHKITKRGQNVTFRCDPISEHNRLYWYRQTLGQGPEFLTYFQNEAQLEKSRLLSDRFSAERPKGSFSTLEIQRTEQGDSAMYLCASSLAGGGSNQPQHFGDGTRLSIL.

This chain connects TRBV7-9 to TRBJ1-4, with D unclear. Germline V lookup: CDR1 SEHNR, CDR2 FQNEAQ (reference sequence). The CDR3 is made up of 14 amino acids. Trimming removed 6 bases at V and 8 bases at J, with 16 bases between. The CDR3 DNA sequence: TGTGCCAGCAGGAAATCAGTCCCGGGGGAAAAACTGTTTTTT. It is translated as CASRKSVPGEKLFF.

This clone showed up just a few times. This rearrangement joins TRBV5-4 to TRBJ1-1; 7 bases map to TRBD1. CDR1 and CDR2 (germline): SGHNT, YYREEE (reference sequence). V was clipped by 2 bases and J by 5 bases; unmatched bases: 6. This CDR3 is built from 14 residues. The CDR3 is CASSFVEGATEAFF. CDR3 coding DNA: TGTGCCAGCAGCTTTGTCGAGGGGGCGACTGAAGCTTTCTTT.

The chain links TRBV5-6 to TRBJ1-3; D not certain. Trimming pared 0 bases from V and 0 bases from J, leaving 7 bases between. Germline CDR1 reads SGHDT; CDR2 reads YYEEEE. The CDR3 runs to 15 residues. The CDR3 bases are TGTGCCAGCAGCTTGGCTCAGCTCTCTGGAAACACCATATATTTT. Amino acids: CASSLAQLSGNTIYF.

The chain employs TRBV19 and TRBJ2-2, with 9 bases identical to TRBD1. V lost 2 bases to trimming and J lost 5 bases; unmatched junction nucleotides: 6. Germline values: CDR1 LNHDA, CDR2 SQIVND (reference sequence). There are 16 residues in the CDR3. The CDR3: CASSILPGQGTGELFF. DNA for the CDR3: TGTGCCAGTAGTATACTCCCGGGACAGGGAACCGGGGAGCTGTTTTTT.

The rearrangement joins TRBV20-1 to TRBJ2-5, with D maybe TRBD2 (6 bases). Germline V CDR1 and CDR2: DFQATT, SNEGSKA (reference sequence). This CDR3 contains 11 residues. Trimming took off 3 bases at V and 7 bases at J, with 9 bases between the two ends. The CDR3 protein is CSASIGGTQYF. Here the CDR3 DNA reads TGCAGTGCTAGTATCGGGGGGACCCAGTACTTC.

The chain joins TRBV5-1 to TRBJ1-1; TRBD1 aligns across 8 bases. With 3 bases clipped from V and 4 bases from J, the junction kept 2 bases outside the gene matches. The CDR3 sequence is 13 residues long. CDR1 SGHRS and CDR2 YFSETQ come from the germline V gene. DNA of the CDR3: TGCGCCAGCAGCTGGGACAGGTTCACTGAAGCTTTCTTT. It yields the protein CASSWDRFTEAFF. Looking up the rest from reference TRBV5-1 and TRBJ1-1 gives the full variable domain: KAGVTQTPRYLIKTRGQQVTLSCSPISGHRSVSWYQQTPGQGLQFLFEYFSETQRNKGNFPGRFSGRQFSNSRSEMNVSTLELGDSALYLCASSWDRFTEAFFGQGTRLTVV.

This chain connects TRBV11-2 to TRBJ2-4; D not certain. The CDR3 is 14 residues long. Germline loops: CDR1 SGHAT, CDR2 FQNNGV. Trimming stripped 1 base from V and 7 bases from J, with 11 bases between. The CDR3 region is CASSLGGVKNIQYF. The CDR3 DNA is TGTGCCAGCAGCTTAGGGGGTGTTAAGAACATTCAGTACTTC. Based on the CDR3 plus reference TRBV11-2 and TRBJ2-4, the full variable domain is EAGVAQSPRYKIIEKRQSVAFWCNPISGHATLYWYQQILGQGPKLLIQFQNNGVVDDSQLPKDRFSAERLKGVDSTLKIQPAKLEDSAVYLCASSLGGVKNIQYFGAGTRLSVL.

This chain uses TRBV7-2 with TRBJ1-5; possible D gene TRBD1, 6 bases. CDR3 length: 15 amino acids. V gave up 3 bases and J gave up 5 bases, with 14 bases separating them. The germline gives CDR1 SGHTA, CDR2 FQGNSA. The CDR3: CASSLDSFPHQPQHF. As DNA, the CDR3 is TGTGCCAGCAGCTTGGACAGTTTCCCCCATCAGCCCCAGCATTTT.

In its sample, this clone was seen once. The chain has TRBV6-1 and TRBJ1-1; D call uncertain. This CDR3 has 13 residues. V was cut by 1 base and J by 3 bases, with 6 bases left in between. CDR1 is MNHNS, CDR2 SASEGT, per germline. The CDR3: CASSEVRYTEAFF. The CDR3 region has the DNA TGTGCCAGCAGTGAAGTCAGATACACTGAAGCTTTCTTT.

The rearrangement uses TRBV6-6 and TRBJ2-7; 10 bases agree with TRBD1. The CDR3 spans 15 residues. The V segment lost 4 bases and the J segment 6 bases; nucleotides outside the gene matches: 9. CDR1 is MNHNY, CDR2 SVGAGI, per germline (reference sequence). For the CDR3, the DNA is TGTGCCAGCAGTTCGCAGGACAGGGGGTTTGGCGAGCAGTACTTC. Protein sequence: CASSSQDRGFGEQYF.

The rearrangement joins TRBV6-1 to TRBJ2-2; D is perhaps TRBD2 (5 bases). Looked up from germline, CDR1 is MNHNS and CDR2 is SASEGT. V shed 0 bases and J shed 8 bases, with 7 bases lying between them. The CDR3 contains 13 residues. This CDR3 is CASSEARVGELFF. The CDR3 region has the DNA TGTGCCAGCAGTGAAGCGCGGGTAGGGGAGCTGTTTTTT.

This clone has more than one count but fewer than ten. The chain is built from TRBV6-1 and TRBJ1-4, with TRBD1 as a possible D gene (6 bases). CDR3 size: 15 residues. Per germline, CDR1 MNHNS and CDR2 SASEGT. Deletions cut 4 bases from V and 0 bases from J, with 9 bases between. This CDR3 reads CASSGRQATNEKLFF. DNA for the CDR3: TGTGCCAGCAGTGGACGACAGGCAACTAATGAAAAACTGTTTTTT.

This chain joins TRBV2 and TRBJ1-5; D possibly corresponds to TRBD1 (5 bases). CDR3 length: 14 amino acids. CDR1 and CDR2 (germline): SNHLY, FYNNEI. Trimming took 4 bases from V and 6 from J, leaving 13 bases between them. The CDR3 coding sequence is TGTGCCAGCAGTGTCGGGACCCGGGGTCAGCCCCAGCATTTT. Translated: CASSVGTRGQPQHF.

The rearrangement uses TRBV5-1 and TRBJ1-2; D unresolved. CDR3 size: 14 residues. CDR1 SGHRS and CDR2 YFSETQ come from the germline V gene. Deletions cut 0 bases from V and 0 bases from J, with 6 bases between. CDR3 protein: CASSLDRANYGYTF. The CDR3 region has the DNA TGCGCCAGCAGCTTGGACCGCGCTAACTATGGCTACACCTTC.

CDR3 amino acids: CASSLAVAGDYEQYF. In DNA form, the CDR3 reads TGTGCCAGCAGCTTGGCGGTAGCGGGAGACTACGAGCAGTACTTC. The chain links TRBV5-4 to TRBJ2-7; TRBD2 aligns across 9 bases. V lost 0 bases, J lost 3 bases, and 4 bases stayed unmatched. The germline V gene encodes CDR1 SGHNT and CDR2 YYREEE (reference sequence). The CDR3 loop spans 15 amino acids.

The chain employs TRBV6-1 and TRBJ1-6; D not certain. The CDR3 loop spans 14 amino acids. In germline, CDR1 is MNHNS, CDR2 SASEGT. V was cut by 3 bases and J by 7 bases, with 10 bases left in between. CDR3 sequence (DNA): TGTGCCAGCAGTGAGGTGGGGTTCAATTCACCCCTCCACTTT. Its translation: CASSEVGFNSPLHF.

V usage is TRBV5-8 and J usage is TRBJ2-2; TRBD2 matches 13 bases. This CDR3 has 16 residues. J gave up 4 bases and V 4 bases, and 4 bases lay outside the gene matches. Germline lookup yields CDR1 SGHTS and CDR2 YDEGEE. In DNA, the CDR3 is TGTGCCAGCAGCAAGGGACTAGCGGGGTTCACCGGGGAGCTGTTTTTT. Its protein product is CASSKGLAGFTGELFF.